This entry lists 20 T cell receptor beta chains sequenced from one sample in a study of low-dose radiotherapy and immunotherapy resistance in tumors (dated 2022 in TCRdb). Sequencing relied on an Illumina MiniSeq. TCRs were amplified with Phusion for approximately 18 PCR cycles, with a constant-region primer paired with the adapter attached to the V primers. TCRdb reworked the public reads: Q25 trimming with fastp, MiXCR clone assembly, productive beta chains retained. Each CDR3 protein gets just one entry, which takes the most common genes and DNA from the rows behind it. Across this sample there are about 50,000 distinct CDR3 sequences, with about 10% seen only once. The ten largest clones capture approximately 6.2% of the sample. The time point label, read with the paper, signifies: before trial treatment. Source: PBMCs, taken before treatment. The receptors here all came from a female donor with ovarian cancer.

This clonotype was counted ten times or more. The chain employs TRBV19 and TRBJ1-1; D may be TRBD1 (6 bases). V lost 7 bases to trimming and J lost 8 bases, with 14 bases between them. The CDR3 is made up of 12 amino acids. The germline CDR1 and CDR2 sequences are LNHDA and SQIVND (reference sequence). The CDR3 reads CASTPGALEAFF. In DNA, the CDR3 is TGTGCCAGTACCCCGGGGGCACTAGAAGCTTTCTTT.

This clonotype was recorded at least ten times. The chain is built from TRBV6-2 or TRBV6-3 and TRBJ2-7; D not certain. CDR1 MNHEY and CDR2 SVGEGT come from the germline V gene. The CDR3 runs 14 residues. V dropped 0 bases and J dropped 0 bases, with 6 bases sitting between them. In DNA, the CDR3 is TGTGCCAGCAGTTACTCGACTTCCTCCTACGAGCAGTACTTC. It is translated as CASSYSTSSYEQYF.

This clonotype showed up many times. The chain carries TRBV27 and TRBJ2-1; 16 bases match TRBD2. The CDR3 spans 18 residues. Germline V gene lookup returns CDR1 MNHEY and CDR2 SMNVEV (reference sequence). The V segment lost 7 bases and the J segment 9 bases; nucleotides outside the gene matches: 15. The CDR3 protein is CASTRMLGTSGGAVEQFF. The CDR3 region has the DNA TGTGCCAGCACCCGAATGCTCGGGACTAGCGGGGGGGCCGTTGAGCAGTTCTTC.

This clonotype was recorded many times. The V call is TRBV5-1, the J call TRBJ1-1; D not resolved. Trimming took off 3 bases at V and 1 base at J, with 13 bases between the two ends. The CDR3 has 15 amino acids. The germline CDR1 and CDR2 sequences are SGHRS and YFSETQ. The CDR3 here is CASSSSSLANTEAFF. Written as DNA, the CDR3 is TGCGCCAGCAGCTCTTCCTCATTGGCGAACACTGAAGCTTTCTTT. The full variable domain, completed using reference TRBV5-1 and TRBJ1-1, is KAGVTQTPRYLIKTRGQQVTLSCSPISGHRSVSWYQQTPGQGLQFLFEYFSETQRNKGNFPGRFSGRQFSNSRSEMNVSTLELGDSALYLCASSSSSLANTEAFFGQGTRLTVV.

This clonotype was found many times. The chain uses TRBV28 and TRBJ1-5, with a possible D match to TRBD1 (6 bases). The germline gives CDR1 MDHEN, CDR2 SYDVKM. This CDR3 has 16 residues. The V and J ends lost 6 bases and 1 base respectively, with 16 bases between them. CDR3 sequence reads: CASRTGGVLSNQPQHF. CDR3 bases: TGTGCCAGCAGGACTGGGGGCGTACTGAGCAATCAGCCCCAGCATTTT. The whole variable domain, filled in from reference TRBV28 and TRBJ1-5, reads DVKVTQSSRYLVKRTGEKVFLECVQDMDHENMFWYRQDPGLGLRLIYFSYDVKMKEKGDIPEGYSVSREKKERFSLILESASTNQTSMYLCASRTGGVLSNQPQHFGDGTRLSIL.

The sample holds many counts of this clonotype. The rearrangement links TRBV2 to TRBJ2-2, with D perhaps matching TRBD1 (5 bases). The CDR3 is made up of 15 amino acids. Trimming took 5 bases from V and 4 from J, leaving 14 bases between them. The V gene's germline CDR1 is SNHLY and CDR2 FYNNEI. The CDR3 reads CASSRQGKGTGELFF. The CDR3 coding sequence is TGTGCCAGCAGTAGGCAGGGTAAAGGCACCGGGGAGCTGTTTTTT.

This clonotype showed up many times. This chain connects TRBV20-1 to TRBJ1-4, with TRBD1 matching over 7 bases. CDR1 is DFQATT, CDR2 SNEGSKA, per germline (reference sequence). The ends lost 5 bases at V and 2 bases at J; junction bases unmatched: 2. This CDR3 spans 13 amino acids. The CDR3 protein is CSAETGTNEKLFF. Written as DNA, the CDR3 is TGCAGTGCTGAGACAGGGACTAATGAAAAACTGTTTTTT.

In its sample, this clonotype was seen many times. This chain links TRBV20-1 with TRBJ2-3; D is undetermined. V was shortened by 4 bases and J by 1 base, with 15 bases between the two germline ends. The CDR3 length is 15 residues. Germline V lookup: CDR1 DFQATT, CDR2 SNEGSKA (reference sequence). CDR3 sequence: CSATTLGAGTDTQYF. The CDR3 bases are TGCAGTGCTACTACCCTCGGCGCGGGCACAGATACGCAGTATTTT.

The V gene is TRBV12-5, the J gene TRBJ2-7, with TRBD2 identical over 7 bases. With 6 bases clipped from V and 0 bases from J, the junction kept 8 bases outside the gene matches. The germline CDR1 and CDR2 sequences are LGHNT and FRNRAP. The CDR3 is made up of 15 amino acids. CDR3 sequence reads: CASGSGDYSSYEQYF. The DNA of the CDR3 is TGTGCTAGTGGATCGGGGGACTACAGCTCCTACGAGCAGTACTTC.

The sample holds many counts of this clonotype. This sequence joins TRBV4-1 and TRBJ2-7; TRBD1 matches at 7 bases. Germline assignment: CDR1 MGHRA and CDR2 YSYEKL. Trimming at V came to 1 base and at J to 1 base, leaving 4 bases not matched to a gene. CDR3 size: 15 residues. CDR3 in DNA: TGCGCCAGCAGCCAAGGGGACAGCCGATCCTACGAGCAGTACTTC. Residues: CASSQGDSRSYEQYF.

CDR3: CASSLADRGYGYTF. The CDR3 nucleotides are TGTGCCAGCAGTTTAGCCGACCGAGGCTATGGCTACACCTTC. V gene TRBV28 combines with J gene TRBJ1-2; no firm D call. Germline assignment: CDR1 MDHEN and CDR2 SYDVKM. This CDR3 comprises 14 residues. V lost 2 bases and J 4 bases, leaving 11 bases between the germline ends.

This clonotype was detected ten times or more. The J gene is TRBJ1-5, the V gene TRBV2; the match to TRBD1 covers 7 bases. Trimming took 8 bases from V and 5 from J; bases not matched to a gene: 6. The CDR3 contains 13 residues. From germline, CDR1 is SNHLY and CDR2 FYNNEI. The CDR3 here is CASEDRSDQPQHF. The CDR3 DNA sequence: TGTGCCAGCGAGGACAGGTCAGATCAGCCCCAGCATTTT.

This clonotype was recorded many times. The rearrangement uses TRBV7-3 and TRBJ2-2; D tentatively fits TRBD1 or TRBD2 (5 bases each). This CDR3 is built from 16 residues. Trimming cost V 5 bases and J 4 bases, with 17 bases left between them. The germline gives CDR1 SGHTA, CDR2 FQGTGA. Written as DNA, the CDR3 is TGTGCCAGCAGCATAGAGGGGACGGCGGGCACCGGGGAGCTGTTTTTT. Residues: CASSIEGTAGTGELFF.

This clonotype was observed many times. The chain is built from TRBV5-1 and TRBJ2-1; 8 bases are a match to TRBD1. V shed 1 base, J shed 1 base, and the junction held 1 base outside the gene matches. CDR3 length: 15 residues. Germline CDR1 is SGHRS and CDR2 is YFSETQ. CDR3 loop: CASSLQGASYNEQFF. The DNA of the CDR3 is TGCGCCAGCAGCTTGCAGGGGGCTTCCTACAATGAGCAGTTCTTC.

This clonotype was counted at least ten times. CDR3 residues: CASSLGEATNEKLFF. The CDR3 region has the DNA TGTGCCAGTAGTCTGGGGGAAGCGACTAATGAAAAACTGTTTTTT. The V and J genes are TRBV19 and TRBJ1-4; D is possibly TRBD1 (5 bases). CDR3 size: 15 residues. Germline assignment: CDR1 LNHDA and CDR2 SQIVND (reference sequence). V lost 5 bases and J lost 2, with 12 bases in between.

This clonotype has ten or more counts. This rearrangement joins TRBV10-3 to TRBJ2-3; 9 bases are a match to TRBD1. The CDR3 contains 14 residues. Germline V gives CDR1 ENHRY, CDR2 SYGVKD. With V trimmed by 10 bases and J by 6 bases, 11 bases remained unmatched. CDR3 nucleotide sequence: TGTGCCACTGACCGGGACAGGGTGGGGGATACGCAGTATTTT. It yields the protein CATDRDRVGDTQYF.

Points on this clonotype: A far larger clone is one nucleotide away, so this likely arose from a read error. The gene calls are TRBV5-4 and TRBJ2-7, with 8 bases that match TRBD2. Germline V gene sequence: CDR1 SGHNT, CDR2 YYREEE (reference sequence). The V gene end was trimmed by 3 bases and the J gene end by 7 bases; junction bases not matched to a gene: 12. The CDR3 contains 15 residues. The CDR3 here is CASSWGAGANNEQYF. In DNA, the CDR3 is TGTGCCAGCAGCTGGGGAGCGGGAGCTAACAATGAGCAGTACTTC. The full variable domain, in which reference TRBV5-4 and TRBJ2-7 provide the parts outside the CDR3, is ETGVTQSPTHLIKTRGQQVTLRCSSQSGHNTVSWYQQALGQGPQFIFQYYREEENGRGNFPPRFSGLQFPNYSSELNVNALELDDSALYLCASSWGAGANNEQYFGPGTRLTVT.

Note on this clonotype: This likely traces to a read error, being one base from a far larger clone. V and J are TRBV12-3 or TRBV12-4 and TRBJ2-7, with 9 bases aligning to TRBD2. The J segment lost 7 bases and the V segment lost 3 bases, leaving 13 bases of the junction unmatched. CDR3 length: 16 residues. The CDR3 coding sequence is TGTGCCAGCAGTTTTTCGCGGGGGGGGAGGGGCAATGAGCAGTACTTC. It is translated as CASSFSRGGRGNEQYF.

This clonotype was recorded at least ten times. The gene calls are TRBV7-2 and TRBJ2-5; D ambiguous. CDR1 SGHTA and CDR2 FQGNSA come from the germline V gene. The ends were cut back, 3 bases at V and 5 bases at J, with 13 bases in the middle. The CDR3 totals 14 residues. For the CDR3, the DNA is TGTGCCAGCAGCTTCCCCCGGGCACGGGAGACCCAGTACTTC. It yields the protein CASSFPRARETQYF.

The chain recombines TRBV5-6 with TRBJ2-1, with a possible D match to TRBD2 (5 bases). This CDR3 contains 13 residues. Looked up from germline, CDR1 is SGHDT and CDR2 is YYEEEE. Trimming took off 4 bases at V and 10 bases at J, with 15 bases between the two ends. The CDR3 is CASSHRRPLEQFF. CDR3 in DNA: TGTGCCAGCAGCCATCGGAGGCCATTGGAGCAGTTCTTC.